A selection of T cell receptor beta chains follows, all from one sample in a study of long-term antiretroviral therapy in people with HIV. Sequencing used immunoSEQ multiplex PCR; TCRdb keeps in-frame clones, though not all of them. The table includes 17,000 or so clones, 75% to 85% detected once. The source was unsorted PBMCs, collected 0.3 years after starting antiretroviral therapy. The source of these receptors is a man between 18 and 35 years old with HIV. CDR3s include the opening cysteine and the closing phenylalanine or tryptophan. Each record gives: D gene, J gene, clone size, V gene, CDR3 protein, CDR3 DNA. D genes are given only for firm matches. The listing skips clone size in some rows; elsewhere it reads once, few, many or a size class.

D gene: .; J gene: TRBJ1-1; clone size: .; V gene: TRBV5-1; CDR3 protein: CASSLTGAGTEAFF; CDR3 DNA: TGCGCCAGCAGCTTGACGGGGGCTGGAACTGAAGCTTTCTTT
D gene: TRBD1; J gene: TRBJ1-2; clone size: .; V gene: TRBV7-9; CDR3 protein: CASSLAIARGLFGYTF; CDR3 DNA: TGTGCCAGCAGCTTAGCTATTGCCAGGGGGTTGTTTGGCTACACCTTC
D gene: TRBD1; J gene: TRBJ1-5; clone size: .; V gene: TRBV19; CDR3 protein: CASSGKRGQGYGTLNQPQHF; CDR3 DNA: TGTGCCAGTAGCGGCAAGAGGGGACAGGGTTACGGTACACTCAATCAGCCCCAGCATTTT
D gene: .; J gene: TRBJ1-5; clone size: .; V gene: TRBV7-9; CDR3 protein: CASSIRDEPQHF; CDR3 DNA: TGTGCCAGCAGCATACGAGACGAGCCCCAGCATTTT
D gene: TRBD1; J gene: TRBJ1-4; clone size: .; V gene: TRBV11-2; CDR3 protein: CASSVGQGGEKLFF; CDR3 DNA: TGTGCCAGCAGCGTGGGACAGGGTGGAGAAAAACTGTTTTTT
D gene: TRBD1; J gene: TRBJ1-6; clone size: .; V gene: TRBV27; CDR3 protein: CASRTGDNSPLHF; CDR3 DNA: TGTGCCAGTAGGACAGGTGATAATTCACCCCTCCACTTT
D gene: .; J gene: TRBJ1-6; clone size: .; V gene: TRBV6-5; CDR3 protein: CASSRGHNNSPLHF; CDR3 DNA: TGTGCCAGCAGTCGGGGTCATAATAATTCACCCCTCCACTTT
D gene: TRBD1; J gene: TRBJ1-6; clone size: .; V gene: TRBV6-5; CDR3 protein: CASNTGDPYNSPLHF; CDR3 DNA: TGTGCCAGCAATACAGGGGACCCCTATAATTCACCCCTCCACTTT
D gene: .; J gene: TRBJ1-1; clone size: medium-sized; V gene: TRBV27; CDR3 protein: CASSWTSNWGTEAFF; CDR3 DNA: TGTGCCAGCAGTTGGACCTCTAATTGGGGCACTGAAGCTTTCTTT
D gene: .; J gene: TRBJ2-7; clone size: .; V gene: TRBV9; CDR3 protein: CASSLGEGQLPYEQYF; CDR3 DNA: TGTGCCAGCAGCCTCGGGGAGGGACAACTGCCCTACGAGCAGTACTTC
D gene: .; J gene: TRBJ1-4; clone size: .; V gene: TRBV27; CDR3 protein: CASSEDPPGANEKLFF; CDR3 DNA: TGTGCCAGCAGTGAGGACCCCCCGGGGGCTAATGAAAAACTGTTTTTT
D gene: .; J gene: TRBJ2-1; clone size: .; V gene: TRBV28; CDR3 protein: CASSSLRQNYYNEQFF; CDR3 DNA: TGTGCCAGCAGCTCCCTACGACAGAATTACTACAATGAGCAGTTCTTC
D gene: .; J gene: TRBJ2-3; clone size: .; V gene: TRBV6-4; CDR3 protein: CASSDGSTDTQYF; CDR3 DNA: TGTGCCAGCAGTGACGGGAGCACAGATACGCAGTATTTT
D gene: .; J gene: TRBJ1-2; clone size: .; V gene: TRBV4-1; CDR3 protein: CASSQVLSRTYGYTF; CDR3 DNA: TGCGCCAGCAGCCAAGTTTTGTCGCGGACCTATGGCTACACCTTC
D gene: .; J gene: TRBJ1-1; clone size: .; V gene: TRBV6-1; CDR3 protein: CASSENFGSLRGAEAFF; CDR3 DNA: TGTGCCAGCAGTGAAAATTTCGGAAGTTTAAGGGGAGCTGAAGCTTTCTTT
D gene: TRBD1; J gene: TRBJ1-2; clone size: .; V gene: TRBV6-4; CDR3 protein: CASSDSNRGGGYTF; CDR3 DNA: TGTGCCAGCAGTGACTCGAACAGGGGCGGAGGCTACACCTTC
D gene: .; J gene: TRBJ1-1; clone size: .; V gene: TRBV19; CDR3 protein: CASSIYSASEAFF; CDR3 DNA: TGTGCCAGTAGTATTTATTCCGCATCAGAAGCTTTCTTT
D gene: TRBD1; J gene: TRBJ1-6; clone size: few; V gene: TRBV19; CDR3 protein: CASTDRGIGSPLHF; CDR3 DNA: TGTGCCAGTACGGACAGGGGAATAGGTTCACCCCTCCACTTT
D gene: .; J gene: TRBJ1-4; clone size: .; V gene: TRBV2; CDR3 protein: CASSRTWVLSAANEKLFF; CDR3 DNA: TGTGCCAGCAGTCGCACCTGGGTACTCTCTGCAGCTAATGAAAAACTGTTTTTT
D gene: TRBD2; J gene: TRBJ2-3; clone size: .; V gene: TRBV4-2; CDR3 protein: CASSQISPAGGPADTQYF; CDR3 DNA: TGTGCCAGCAGCCAAATTTCCCCCGCGGGGGGGCCCGCAGATACGCAGTATTTT
D gene: .; J gene: TRBJ2-1; clone size: .; V gene: TRBV18; CDR3 protein: CASSPVANEQFF; CDR3 DNA: TGTGCCAGCTCACCAGTCGCCAATGAGCAGTTCTTC
D gene: .; J gene: TRBJ1-1; clone size: .; V gene: TRBV28; CDR3 protein: CASNYIGWGRGTEAFF; CDR3 DNA: TGTGCCAGCAACTACATCGGGTGGGGAAGGGGCACTGAAGCTTTCTTT
D gene: .; J gene: TRBJ1-5; clone size: .; V gene: TRBV6-1; CDR3 protein: CASSRAGFFNQPQHF; CDR3 DNA: TGTGCCAGCAGTCGGGCAGGGTTCTTCAATCAGCCCCAGCATTTT
D gene: TRBD2; J gene: TRBJ2-2; clone size: .; V gene: TRBV2; CDR3 protein: CASAGVFANTGELFF; CDR3 DNA: TGTGCCAGCGCGGGGGTTTTCGCGAACACCGGGGAGCTGTTTTTT
D gene: .; J gene: TRBJ1-1; clone size: .; V gene: TRBV5-1; CDR3 protein: CASSLLGHNQYLNTEAFF; CDR3 DNA: TGCGCCAGCAGCTTGTTGGGGCACAACCAATACCTGAACACTGAAGCTTTCTTT
D gene: .; J gene: TRBJ2-2; clone size: .; V gene: TRBV7-2; CDR3 protein: CASSLVPGFGTGELFF; CDR3 DNA: TGTGCCAGCAGCTTAGTCCCGGGGTTTGGGACCGGGGAGCTGTTTTTT
D gene: .; J gene: TRBJ2-7; clone size: .; V gene: TRBV27; CDR3 protein: CASSLSGSFSYEQYF; CDR3 DNA: TGTGCCAGCAGTTTGTCAGGGTCTTTCTCCTACGAGCAGTACTTC
D gene: .; J gene: TRBJ1-2; clone size: .; V gene: TRBV2; CDR3 protein: CASSDTVGSNYGYTF; CDR3 DNA: TGTGCCAGCAGTGATACGGTGGGCTCTAACTATGGCTACACCTTC
D gene: TRBD1; J gene: TRBJ2-3; clone size: .; V gene: TRBV19; CDR3 protein: CASSKRWTGATDTQYF; CDR3 DNA: TGTGCCAGTAGTAAACGATGGACAGGGGCAACAGATACGCAGTATTTT